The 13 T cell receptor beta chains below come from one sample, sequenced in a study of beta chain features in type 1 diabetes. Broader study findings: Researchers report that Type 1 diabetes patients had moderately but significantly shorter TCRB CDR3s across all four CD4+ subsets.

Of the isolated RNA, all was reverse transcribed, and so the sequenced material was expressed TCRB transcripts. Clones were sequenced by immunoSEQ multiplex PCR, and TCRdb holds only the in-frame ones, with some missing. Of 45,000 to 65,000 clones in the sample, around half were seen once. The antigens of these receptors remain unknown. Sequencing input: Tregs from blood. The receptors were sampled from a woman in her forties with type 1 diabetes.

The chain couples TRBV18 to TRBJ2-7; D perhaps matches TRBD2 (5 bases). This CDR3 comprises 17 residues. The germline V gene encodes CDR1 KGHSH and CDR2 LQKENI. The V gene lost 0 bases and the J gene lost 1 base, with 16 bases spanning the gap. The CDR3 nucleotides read TGTGCCAGCTCACCACCCCGAAGCGGCCTCGCGTCCTACGAGCAGTACTTC. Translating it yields CASSPPRSGLASYEQYF.

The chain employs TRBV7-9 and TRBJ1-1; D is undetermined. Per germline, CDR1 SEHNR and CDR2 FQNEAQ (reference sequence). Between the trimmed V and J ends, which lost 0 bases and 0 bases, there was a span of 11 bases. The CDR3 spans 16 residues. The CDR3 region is CASSLAVVVMNTEAFF. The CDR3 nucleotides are TGTGCCAGCAGCTTAGCAGTGGTAGTCATGAACACTGAAGCTTTCTTT.

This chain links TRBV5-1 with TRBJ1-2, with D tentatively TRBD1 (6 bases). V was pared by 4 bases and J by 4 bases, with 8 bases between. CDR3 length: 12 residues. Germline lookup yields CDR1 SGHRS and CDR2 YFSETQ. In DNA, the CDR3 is TGCGCCAGCAGCAGGGACACCTATGGCTACACCTTC. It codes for CASSRDTYGYTF.

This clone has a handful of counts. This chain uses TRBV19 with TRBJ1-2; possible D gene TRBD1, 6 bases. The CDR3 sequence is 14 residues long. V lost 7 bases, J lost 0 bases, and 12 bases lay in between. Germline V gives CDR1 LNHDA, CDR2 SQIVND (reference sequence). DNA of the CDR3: TGTGCCAGTACCCGGACAGCCTCTAACTATGGCTACACCTTC. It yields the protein CASTRTASNYGYTF.

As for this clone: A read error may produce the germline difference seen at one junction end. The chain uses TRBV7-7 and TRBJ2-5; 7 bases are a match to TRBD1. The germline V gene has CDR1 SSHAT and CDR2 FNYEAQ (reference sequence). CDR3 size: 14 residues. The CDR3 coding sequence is TGTGCTAGCAGCCCCTATGGGACAGAAGAGACCCAGTACTTC. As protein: CASSPYGTEETQYF. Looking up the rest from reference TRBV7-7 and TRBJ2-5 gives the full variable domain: GAGVSQSPRYKVTKRGQDVTLRCDPISSHATLYWYQQALGQGPEFLTYFNYEAQPDKSGLPSDRFSAERPEGSISTLTIQRTEQRDSAMYRCASSPYGTEETQYFGPGTRLLVL.

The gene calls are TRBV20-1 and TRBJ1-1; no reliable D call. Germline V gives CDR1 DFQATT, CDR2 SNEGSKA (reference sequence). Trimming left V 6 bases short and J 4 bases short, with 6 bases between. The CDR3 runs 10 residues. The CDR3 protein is CSAASTEAFF. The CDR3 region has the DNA TGCAGTGCCGCTAGCACTGAAGCTTTCTTT.

The CDR3 here is CASSLFYLSDQPQHF. CDR3 in DNA: TGTGCCAGCAGTTTATTTTACCTTTCGGATCAGCCCCAGCATTTT. The chain links TRBV28 to TRBJ1-5; D is unresolved. Germline values: CDR1 MDHEN, CDR2 SYDVKM. With 1 base removed from V and 5 bases from J, the gap between germline ends came to 12 bases. The CDR3 runs 15 residues.

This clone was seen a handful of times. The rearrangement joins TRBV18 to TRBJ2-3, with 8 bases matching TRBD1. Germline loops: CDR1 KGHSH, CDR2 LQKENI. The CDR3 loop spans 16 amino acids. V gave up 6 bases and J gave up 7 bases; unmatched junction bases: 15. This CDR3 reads CASSQQTGAVLNTQYF. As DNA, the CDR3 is TGTGCCAGCTCTCAACAGACAGGGGCGGTTCTGAATACGCAGTATTTT.

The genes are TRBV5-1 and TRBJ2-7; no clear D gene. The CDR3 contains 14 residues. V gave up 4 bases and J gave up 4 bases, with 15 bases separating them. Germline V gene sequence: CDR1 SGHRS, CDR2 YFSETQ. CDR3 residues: CASSQAGINYEQYF. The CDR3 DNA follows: TGCGCCAGCAGCCAGGCCGGAATTAATTACGAGCAGTACTTC.

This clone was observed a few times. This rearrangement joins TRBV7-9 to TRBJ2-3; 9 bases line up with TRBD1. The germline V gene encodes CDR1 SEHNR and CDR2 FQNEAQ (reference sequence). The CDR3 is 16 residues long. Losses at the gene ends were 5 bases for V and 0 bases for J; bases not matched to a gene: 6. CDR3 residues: CASSPDRGSSTDTQYF. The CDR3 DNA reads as TGTGCCAGCAGCCCGGACAGGGGATCGAGCACAGATACGCAGTATTTT.

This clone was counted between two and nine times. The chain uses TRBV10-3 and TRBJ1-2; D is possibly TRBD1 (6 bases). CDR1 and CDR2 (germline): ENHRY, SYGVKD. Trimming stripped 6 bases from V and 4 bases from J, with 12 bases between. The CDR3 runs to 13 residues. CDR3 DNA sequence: TGTGCCATCAGGGGACAACAGGGCTATGGCTACACCTTC. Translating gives CAIRGQQGYGYTF.

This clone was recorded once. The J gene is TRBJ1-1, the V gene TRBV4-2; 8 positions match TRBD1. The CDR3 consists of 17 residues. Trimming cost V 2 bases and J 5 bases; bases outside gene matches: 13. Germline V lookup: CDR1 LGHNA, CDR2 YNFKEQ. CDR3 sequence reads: CASSQRQGLSGRTEAFF. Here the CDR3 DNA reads TGTGCCAGCAGCCAACGACAGGGGTTGTCGGGTAGGACTGAAGCTTTCTTT.

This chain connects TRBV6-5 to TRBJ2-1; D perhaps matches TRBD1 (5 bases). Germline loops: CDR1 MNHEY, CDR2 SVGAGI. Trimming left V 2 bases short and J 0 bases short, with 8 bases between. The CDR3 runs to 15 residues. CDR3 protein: CASSYGAASYNEQFF. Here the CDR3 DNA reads TGTGCCAGCAGTTACGGGGCCGCCTCCTACAATGAGCAGTTCTTC.